Presented here are 21 T cell receptor beta chains from one specimen sequenced in a study of blood T cell repertoires in COVID-19. The method was immunoSEQ multiplex PCR; TCRdb's version includes in-frame clones alone and lacks a portion of them. In the table there are around 78,000 clones, more than 80% of which are singletons. The source material was peripheral blood. The receptors derive from a man in his fifties with active or convalescent COVID-19.

V usage is TRBV4-1 and J usage is TRBJ1-2; D not certain. The CDR3 has 16 amino acids. Trimming left V 0 bases short and J 3 bases short, with 14 bases between. Looked up from germline, CDR1 is MGHRA and CDR2 is YSYEKL. The CDR3 region has the DNA TGCGCCAGCAGCCAAGATCTTTGGTGGGAGGACTATGGCTACACCTTC. Its protein is CASSQDLWWEDYGYTF.

V usage is TRBV15 and J usage is TRBJ1-4, with 9 bases aligning to TRBD1. J lost 8 bases, V lost 1 base, and 5 bases had no gene match. Germline CDR1 and CDR2: LNHNV and YYDKDF (reference sequence). This CDR3 is 15 amino acids long. The chain's CDR3 is CATSRAGTGKEKLFF. The CDR3 region has the DNA TGTGCCACCAGCAGAGCCGGGACAGGGAAGGAAAAACTGTTTTTT.

The V call is TRBV19, the J call TRBJ2-2, with a weak D call TRBD2 (6 bases). The germline V and J ends were trimmed by 1 base and 6 bases, with 15 bases remaining between them. Per the germline V gene, CDR1 is LNHDA and CDR2 is SQIVND (reference sequence). This CDR3 spans 16 amino acids. The CDR3 coding sequence is TGTGCCAGTAGTATAGCGCAGGGCGGAGGGGCCGGGGAGCTGTTTTTT. It yields the protein CASSIAQGGGAGELFF.

The chain has TRBV13 and TRBJ1-6, with 7 nucleotides matching TRBD1. Germline trimming cut 4 bases from V and 7 bases from J; bases unmatched to any gene: 10. CDR1 and CDR2 from the germline V gene are PRHDT and FYEKMQ (reference sequence). The CDR3 spans 16 residues. CDR3 in DNA: TGTGCCAGCAGCTCATCAAACAGGGGATCGAATTCACCCCTCCACTTT. This sequence encodes CASSSSNRGSNSPLHF.

This clone appeared a few times. The rearrangement links TRBV6-6 to TRBJ1-6; D is unclear. Trimming removed 0 bases from V and 5 bases from J, with 11 bases in between. CDR3 length: 16 amino acids. The germline gives CDR1 MNHNY, CDR2 SVGAGI (reference sequence). In DNA form, the CDR3 reads TGTGCCAGCAGTTACTCGCCGGGGATGGATAATTCACCCCTCCACTTT. Its translation is CASSYSPGMDNSPLHF.

This clone was picked up a small number of times. The chain couples TRBV7-4 to TRBJ2-5; 7 positions match TRBD1. With 2 bases clipped from V and 1 base from J, the junction kept 13 bases outside the gene matches. The length of the CDR3 is 18 residues. CDR1 SGHVT and CDR2 SQSDAQ come from the germline V gene. CDR3 in DNA: TGTGCCAGCAGCTTATGTCCCCAAGACAGGGTCCCCCAAGAGACCCAGTACTTC. Protein: CASSLCPQDRVPQETQYF.

The chain couples TRBV19 to TRBJ2-1; D gene uncertain. The CDR3 extends over 14 amino acids. The germline CDR1 and CDR2 sequences are LNHDA and SQIVND (reference sequence). The V end lost 4 bases, the J end lost 8 bases, and 15 bases lay between the germline ends. The CDR3 sequence: CASSTHPAAHEQFF. CDR3 sequence (DNA): TGTGCCAGTAGTACCCACCCCGCGGCTCATGAGCAGTTCTTC.

The chain joins TRBV10-3 to TRBJ2-3; possible D gene TRBD1, 5 bases. Per the germline V gene, CDR1 is ENHRY and CDR2 is SYGVKD. The CDR3 sequence is 14 residues long. Trimming shortened V by 2 bases and J by 2 bases, and 8 bases separated the two germline ends. The CDR3 region has the DNA TGTGCCATCAGTGAGGGACAAGACACAGATACGCAGTATTTT. Encoded protein: CAISEGQDTDTQYF.

The rearrangement links TRBV29-1 to TRBJ2-1, with TRBD2 identical over 10 bases. The CDR3 covers 15 residues. CDR1 and CDR2 (germline): SQVTM, ANQGSEA. V gave up 5 bases and J gave up 5 bases; unmatched junction bases: 9. The CDR3 DNA sequence: TGCAGCGTTAATAACAAAGCGGGAGGGAACAATGAGCAGTTCTTC. This sequence encodes CSVNNKAGGNNEQFF.

A single count supports this clone. This rearrangement joins TRBV12-3 or TRBV12-4 to TRBJ2-3, with 7 bases aligning to TRBD1. With V trimmed by 4 bases and J by 6 bases, 1 base remained unmatched. The CDR3 spans 12 residues. CDR3 sequence reads: CASSSDRDTQYF. CDR3 nucleotides: TGTGCCAGCAGTTCGGACAGGGATACGCAGTATTTT.

This chain joins TRBV30 and TRBJ1-1, with 7 nucleotides matching TRBD1. Germline V gives CDR1 GTSNPN, CDR2 SVGIG (reference sequence). Trimming cost V 5 bases and J 1 base; bases outside gene matches: 4. The CDR3 has 13 residues. In DNA, the CDR3 is TGTGCCTGGGGGGGACAGAGGAACACTGAAGCTTTCTTT. Translation gives CAWGGQRNTEAFF.

The rearrangement links TRBV5-1 to TRBJ2-7; maybe TRBD1 (6 bases). The CDR3 sequence is 13 residues long. Germline V gene sequence: CDR1 SGHRS, CDR2 YFSETQ. Trimming shortened V by 4 bases and J by 6 bases, and 14 bases separated the two germline ends. CDR3 amino acids: CASSLTGYGEQYF. DNA of the CDR3: TGCGCCAGCAGCCTTACAGGGTATGGCGAGCAGTACTTC. Together with reference TRBV5-1 and TRBJ2-7, the CDR3 gives the full variable domain: KAGVTQTPRYLIKTRGQQVTLSCSPISGHRSVSWYQQTPGQGLQFLFEYFSETQRNKGNFPGRFSGRQFSNSRSEMNVSTLELGDSALYLCASSLTGYGEQYFGPGTRLTVT.

V usage is TRBV30 and J usage is TRBJ1-5, with 7 bases fitting TRBD1. The germline CDR1 and CDR2 sequences are GTSNPN and SVGIG (reference sequence). The V segment lost 0 bases and the J segment 4 bases; nucleotides outside the gene matches: 9. This CDR3 is built from 16 residues. The CDR3 spells CAWSVGWNRGNQPQHF. The CDR3 DNA follows: TGTGCCTGGAGTGTAGGTTGGAACAGGGGAAATCAGCCCCAGCATTTT.

The chain recombines TRBV29-1 with TRBJ2-5; 8 nucleotides agree with TRBD1. Germline CDR1 is SQVTM and CDR2 is ANQGSEA. The CDR3 length is 12 residues. V was pared by 7 bases and J by 4 bases, with 5 bases of the junction left unmatched. CDR3 loop: CSAGQGGETQYF. In DNA form, the CDR3 reads TGCAGCGCTGGACAGGGCGGAGAGACCCAGTACTTC.

The V call is TRBV5-6, the J call TRBJ2-2; maybe TRBD2 (5 bases). Trimming cost V 2 bases and J 5 bases, with 16 bases left between them. CDR3 length: 16 residues. The germline V gene has CDR1 SGHDT and CDR2 YYEEEE. The CDR3 protein is CASSFGISSETGELFF. The CDR3 DNA reads as TGTGCCAGCAGCTTCGGGATTAGCTCAGAAACCGGGGAGCTGTTTTTT.

The chain combines TRBV30 with TRBJ2-7; D ambiguous. The V end lost 1 base, the J end lost 1 base, and 8 bases lay between the germline ends. The CDR3 length is 13 residues. CDR1 and CDR2 (germline): GTSNPN, SVGIG (reference sequence). DNA of the CDR3: TGTGCCTGGAGTGGGAGAGGTTCCTACGAGCAGTACTTC. The encoded protein is CAWSGRGSYEQYF.

The V and J genes are TRBV21-1 and TRBJ1-2; TRBD1 was called by the table and not checked on the DNA. TRBV21-1 is an annotated pseudogene. There are 15 residues in the CDR3. In DNA form, the CDR3 reads TGTGCCAGCAGCAAGGAGGGGGCGCAGGACTATGGCTACACCTTC. Its translation is CASSKEGAQDYGYTF.

This chain connects TRBV9 to TRBJ1-1; tentatively, D is TRBD1 (5 bases). This CDR3 comprises 14 residues. The V gene's germline CDR1 is SGDLS and CDR2 YYNGEE. V shed 4 bases and J shed 3 bases, with 13 bases lying between them. CDR3: CASSPPAGYTEAFF. CDR3 in DNA: TGTGCCAGCAGCCCACCAGCAGGGTACACTGAAGCTTTCTTT.

The gene calls are TRBV5-6 and TRBJ1-2; no reliable D call. The CDR3 has 14 residues. Trimming left V 0 bases short and J 3 bases short, with 9 bases between. The germline gives CDR1 SGHDT, CDR2 YYEEEE. Written as DNA, the CDR3 is TGTGCCAGCAGCTTGGGAAGGCGGGACTATGGCTACACCTTC. This encodes CASSLGRRDYGYTF.

V and J are TRBV3-1 (or the pseudogene TRBV3-2) and TRBJ2-5; TRBD1 matches at 7 bases. CDR1 and CDR2 (germline): LGHDT, YNNKEL (reference sequence). V was pared by 0 bases and J by 5 bases, with 18 bases of the junction left unmatched. There are 19 residues in the CDR3. This chain's CDR3 is CASSQEARQGLHPRETQYF. The CDR3 DNA sequence: TGTGCCAGCAGCCAAGAGGCCCGACAGGGTCTCCACCCACGGGAGACCCAGTACTTC.

The chain couples TRBV9 to TRBJ2-3, with TRBD2 identical over 9 bases. CDR3 length: 16 amino acids. V shed 4 bases, J shed 0 bases, and the junction held 6 bases outside the gene matches. CDR1 SGDLS and CDR2 YYNGEE come from the germline V gene. CDR3 coding DNA: TGTGCCAGCAGCACCCGGACTAGCGTAAGCACAGATACGCAGTATTTT. Encoded protein: CASSTRTSVSTDTQYF. Together with reference TRBV9 and TRBJ2-3, the CDR3 gives the full variable domain: DSGVTQTPKHLITATGQRVTLRCSPRSGDLSVYWYQQSLDQGLQFLIQYYNGEERAKGNILERFSAQQFPDLHSELNLSSLELGDSALYFCASSTRTSVSTDTQYFGPGTRLTVL.